Below, one T cell receptor (beta chain) is given with its context. The antigen it binds to is not known. No base-level quality is on record; no much larger clone is a single base apart. CDR1 and CDR2 are drawn from the germline V gene (reference sequence): SEHNR, FQNEAQ. The CDR3 has 16 amino acids, counting the end cysteine and phenylalanine. Only the CDR3 part of the read is kept: 48 bases, read in frame from the first base. Cut back by 6 bases and 2 bases, the V and J ends lie 20 bases apart. The source of the sample is a study of human T cells and chemical hapten exposure (dated by TCRdb to the early 2020s). A note on the overall study: For sensitization, 2% DPC in acetone was applied to a roughly 2 cm by roughly 2 cm area of upper inner arm skin. Libraries were pooled for sequencing, and variation in per-sample TCR yields was attributed mainly to small differences in library volumes within the pool. Patch testing on the upper back used Finn chambers containing 0.01% DPC, with scoring done after 6 days according to International Contact Dermatitis Research Group standards. The study tracked peripheral blood TCR repertoire changes in vivo during primary and secondary sensitization to the hapten diphenylcyclopropenone (DPC) in alopecia patients. The patient cohort, mostly female, included alopecia areata with under or over 50% scalp involvement, alopecia totalis and alopecia universalis. Twenty-nine alopecia patients gave blood for TCR sequencing at one to four time points (pre-sensitization, 2, 6 and 24 weeks). Blood samples were taken from patients before sensitization (week 0) and then at 2, 6 and about 24 weeks after DPC sensitization. Weekly therapeutic DPC doses were additionally applied to the scalp of patients throughout the roughly 25-week study period. Results and caveats for the whole study, not just this receptor: Repeated subsampling changed both the strength of the expansion versus patch-test correlation and the threshold at which that correlation became significant. No change with DPC sensitization was found in the number of TCRs above 1 in 1000 frequency, and no evidence of global repertoire structure alterations was found. A positive correlation was found between the number of PT1 expanded TCRs and patch test score, with significance reached at thresholds 8, 16 and 32 but not 4. All patients had alopecia, a presumed autoimmune disease, so their immune response might differ from that of healthy individuals. Significantly more large CDR3 similarity clusters were formed by expanded TCRs than by pre-sensitization or healthy control sets, consistent with antigen-driven responses.

Libraries were built with RACE. The run used a NextSeq 500. Library preparation attached unique molecular identifiers to individual cDNA molecules for quantitative, reproducible TCR counting. Both TCR alpha and TCR beta chains were sequenced from each blood RNA sample. Concerning the study's data processing: The median number of TCRs per sample was approximately 93,000, ranging from roughly 23,224 to 690,600. The Decombinator software suite was used to annotate V, J and CDR3 in the TCR reads. To make PS versus PT1 abundance plots, every sample was subsampled to the same number of TCRs (28,000). Expanded TCRs were defined as absent before sensitization and observed at least eight times at the 2-week time point. Starting from the raw public reads, TCRdb applied fastp trimming at Q25, assembled clones with MiXCR and retained in-frame beta chains. CDR3 protein duplicates are merged, each entry listing the most common genes and DNA. TCRdb, not the authors, supplied the V and J calls. A total of 150,000 to 200,000 distinct CDR3 sequences appear in this sample, 28% of them only once. The ten largest account for roughly 2.2% of the sample.

What the time point label conveys for this sample: patch test 3, about 24 weeks after DPC sensitization. The meaning of the sample's treatment or condition label: therapeutic diphenylcyclopropenone sensitization with weekly scalp DPC. At each patch-test visit, blood was drawn before the patch test was applied. Patients were considered eligible if aged 18 to 70, diagnosed with alopecia and deemed suitable for DPC therapy, and patients were excluded if pregnant. Total RNA was extracted from unfractionated whole blood that had been collected in Tempus Blood RNA tubes. Recombination connected TRBV7-9 to TRBJ2-7; the D element could tentatively be TRBD1 or TRBD2, as 6 bases agree for each. The sequencing here drew on whole blood, taken in connection with sensitization to the hapten diphenylcyclopropenone (DPC). This clonotype was sampled from a woman aged 18-29 years with alopecia areata. Some clones in this sample may be carry-over from other donors' samples. The CDR3 region has the sequence CASRPRGLGGTYEQYF. The sequenced DNA is TGTGCCAGCAGACCCAGGGGTCTAGGGGGGACCTACGAGCAGTACTTC.